This T cell receptor (beta chain) was sequenced in a study of blood T cells in healthy people across ages (dated by TCRdb to the mid-2010s). Looking at the study overall: In model experiments, template switching captured about one uniquely barcoded TCR beta cDNA molecule for every two T cells. To avoid experimental bias, donors of different ages were distributed randomly across sequencing lanes. The donors were divided into four age groups: young (average around 17 years), middle-aged (approximately 42), aged (approximately 64) and long-lived (roughly 82). Using the same blood draw, the study looked at two additional independent replicas of 1 million unique cDNA reads for two donors, one aged 18 to 29 and the other aged 80 or older. To track age-related changes in TCR beta repertoire diversity, the study relied on deep sequencing normalized with unique cDNA molecular identifiers.

Receptors were amplified or captured by 5' RACE. The data were produced on an Illumina HiSeq 2500. A second PCR of about 7 to 12 cycles was run with a J-beta primer mix and a sample-barcoded 5' primer. Each TCR beta cDNA molecule received a unique molecular identifier from a template-switch 5' adaptor carrying 12 random nucleotides. Each sample yielded at least 2.5 million CDR3-containing paired-end reads. The Mint cDNA synthesis kit, primed by a TRBC-specific oligonucleotide, was used to synthesize first-strand cDNA from all RNA. Following uracil-DNA glycosylase treatment, all cDNA underwent a first 18-cycle PCR with the universal primers M1SS and BC2_uni_R. In the authors' own workflow: For normalization, 1 million high-quality reads, each with a distinct molecular identifier, were randomly selected from each sample. Instead of being binned into consensus sequences, reads that shared molecular identifiers were thrown out. CDR3 identification, clonotype clustering and error correction used MiTCR with a Q25 quality threshold and the strictest error-elimination algorithm. A nonparametric unseen species model using Euler transformation provided a lower-bound estimate of total TCR beta diversity. TCRdb trimmed the raw reads at Q25, called clones with MiXCR and kept productive beta chains. Merged by CDR3 protein, the rows form single entries marked with the most common genes and DNA. The V and J calls and clone size come from TCRdb's table, not from the authors' own analysis. For this sample the table gives 1 million to 1.2 million distinct CDR3 sequences, of which around two fifths were detected only once. The ten largest clones represent around 12% of the sample.

The donors were around 39 Caucasian individuals from Russia, aged roughly 6 to 100 years, who were systemically healthy. Each donor gave approximately 9.3 milliliters of peripheral blood, collected into EDTA-treated Vacutainer tubes. Ficoll-Paque density-gradient centrifugation was used to isolate PBMCs, with at least 6.5 million per sample. Trizol reagent was used to extract total RNA from PBMCs, with at least 5.5 micrograms per sample. For every donor, flow cytometry on a PBMC aliquot measured the percentage of naive CD45RAhigh/CD27high T cells. V lost 5 bases and J lost 4 bases; the stretch between them is 10 bases long. The germline V gene specifies SGHTA as CDR1 and FQGNSA as CDR2. The CDR3 covers 13 residues, taking in both the cysteine and the phenylalanine. Only the CDR3 region is kept as DNA, spanning 39 bases read in frame from base 1. Comment on this clonotype: Its antigen is currently not known. Base qualities are not provided; no much larger clone lies one nucleotide away.

What the study reported, not specific to this receptor: Because the CMV infection status of the donors was unknown, age-related changes in expanded clonotypes may potentially have been confounded. As age increased, observed TCR beta diversity per million T cells dropped in a roughly linear way, and a significant reduction was already evident by age 40. Compared with the aged group, more naive CD4+ T cells, fewer expanded clones and increased TCR diversity were shown by the long-lived group, suggesting age selection. Estimates of total diversity based on one million sequenced T cells were considered lower bounds and underestimates. Because profiling used bulk unsorted PBMCs, naive and antigen-experienced compartments could not be compared conclusively. The percentage of naive T cells measured by flow cytometry correlated strongly with observed TCR beta diversity.

The sample consisted of blood. The receptor's source is a man between 18 and 35 years old in good health. The sequence links TRBV7-2 to TRBJ2-3, with the D gene uncertain. At the DNA level, the sequence is TGTGCCAGCAGCCCGGTCAGGTCAGATACGCAGTATTTT. Its translation is CASSPVRSDTQYF. Extended through the reference TRBV7-2 and TRBJ2-3 proteins, this CDR3 yields the full variable domain: GAGVSQSPSNKVTEKGKDVELRCDPISGHTALYWYRQSLGQGLEFLIYFQGNSAPDKSGLPSDRFSAERTGGSVSTLTIQRTQQEDSAVYLCASSPVRSDTQYFGPGTRLTVL.